The 25 T cell receptor beta chains presented below share a single source sample, sequenced in a study of shared clonotypes between healthy human individuals. Data came from immunoSEQ multiplex PCR; TCRdb stores just in-frame clones and leaves some out. The sample records some 1 million clones, about three quarters being singletons. The sequenced sample consisted of memory CD4+ T cells sorted from blood. Subset denoted: CD45RA-negative fraction. Every receptor here comes from a man between 18 and 35 years old in good health.

The CDR3 reads CASSLGRATDTQYF. CDR3 DNA: TGTGCCAGCAGTCTCGGGAGGGCGACAGATACGCAGTATTTT. This chain joins TRBV7-2 and TRBJ2-3, with 8 bases that match TRBD2. The ends lost 6 bases at V and 3 bases at J; junction bases unmatched: 5. CDR3 length: 14 residues. Germline V gives CDR1 SGHTA, CDR2 FQGNSA.

The J gene is TRBJ2-3, the V gene TRBV2, with D possibly matching TRBD1 (5 bases). The germline V gene has CDR1 SNHLY and CDR2 FYNNEI. V was cut by 8 bases and J by 7 bases, with 13 bases left in between. The CDR3 runs 12 residues. CDR3 region: CASGDRGNTQYF. The CDR3 DNA follows: TGTGCCAGCGGAGACAGAGGCAATACGCAGTATTTT.

The genes are TRBV18 and TRBJ2-6, with D possibly TRBD1 on 5 matching bases. Germline V gives CDR1 KGHSH, CDR2 LQKENI. V lost 3 bases and J lost 0, with 15 bases in between. The CDR3 totals 18 residues. CDR3 DNA: TGTGCCAGCTCACCTGCCCAGGGAAAGCTCTCTGGGGCCAACGTCCTGACTTTC. Its translation is CASSPAQGKLSGANVLTF.

For this clone: A read error may account for a junction end that differs from germline. This sequence joins TRBV5-1 and TRBJ2-6, with D uncertain. In germline, CDR1 is SGHRS, CDR2 YFSETQ. The length of the CDR3 is 18 residues. The chain's CDR3 is CASSPFNGIHSGANVLTF. The DNA for the CDR3 is TGCGCCAGCAGCCCTTTCAACGGCATTCACTCTGGTGCCAACGTCCTGACTTTC. Complete variable domain (other parts from reference TRBV5-1 and TRBJ2-6): KAGVTQTPRYLIKTRGQQVTLSCSPISGHRSVSWYQQTPGQGLQFLFEYFSETQRNKGNFPGRFSGRQFSNSRSEMNVSTLELGDSALYLCASSPFNGIHSGANVLTFGAGSRLTVL.

V is TRBV5-6 and J is TRBJ2-5; D is undetermined. The V gene's germline CDR1 is SGHDT and CDR2 YYEEEE. The CDR3 sequence is 16 residues long. Deletions cut 4 bases from V and 3 bases from J, with 19 bases between. DNA of the CDR3: TGTGCCAGCAGCCAAGGAGAACTAATATGGGAAGAGACCCAGTACTTC. Translated, it gives CASSQGELIWEETQYF. The full variable domain, rest sourced from reference TRBV5-6 and TRBJ2-5, is DAGVTQSPTHLIKTRGQQVTLRCSPKSGHDTVSWYQQALGQGPQFIFQYYEEEERQRGNFPDRFSGHQFPNYSSELNVNALLLGDSALYLCASSQGELIWEETQYFGPGTRLLVL.

V is TRBV13 and J is TRBJ2-3; 10 positions agree with TRBD2. Germline CDR1 is PRHDT and CDR2 is FYEKMQ (reference sequence). The junction had 9 bases not matched to a gene; V was cut back by 3 bases and J by 6 bases. There are 16 residues in the CDR3. The CDR3: CASSLSSGRGLDTQYF. The CDR3 DNA reads TGTGCCAGCAGCTTGTCTAGCGGGAGAGGTCTGGATACGCAGTATTTT.

The chain couples TRBV30 to TRBJ2-7, with 16 bases aligning to TRBD2. This CDR3 has 17 residues. The V gene's germline CDR1 is GTSNPN and CDR2 SVGIG (reference sequence). Germline trimming cut 3 bases from V and 4 bases from J; bases unmatched to any gene: 9. DNA for the CDR3: TGTGCCTGGAGCGACGGGACTAGCGGGAGGGCCAGATACGAGCAGTACTTC. Its protein product is CAWSDGTSGRARYEQYF.

The V and J genes are TRBV6-1 and TRBJ1-6; D is possibly TRBD1 (5 bases). The CDR3 runs 16 residues. The germline V and J ends were trimmed by 0 bases and 6 bases, with 12 bases remaining between them. Germline V CDR1 and CDR2: MNHNS, SASEGT. CDR3 in amino acids: CASSEARGTVNSPLHF. The CDR3 nucleotides are TGTGCCAGCAGTGAAGCGCGCGGGACGGTTAATTCACCCCTCCACTTT.

The J gene is TRBJ2-7, the V gene TRBV18; D possibly uses TRBD1 or TRBD2 (5 bases each). This CDR3 spans 15 amino acids. The V end lost 2 bases, the J end lost 1 base, and 12 bases lay between the germline ends. From germline, CDR1 is KGHSH and CDR2 LQKENI. The CDR3 region is CASSPLGVGSYEQYF. The CDR3 coding sequence is TGTGCCAGCTCACCATTGGGGGTAGGATCCTACGAGCAGTACTTC.

V and J are TRBV2 and TRBJ2-5; TRBD1 matches 7 bases. V was pared by 1 base and J by 7 bases, with 6 bases of the junction left unmatched. Germline CDR1 SNHLY, CDR2 FYNNEI. The CDR3 extends over 14 amino acids. The CDR3 here is CASSEEYRGGTQYF. In nucleotides, the CDR3 is TGTGCCAGCAGTGAAGAATACAGGGGCGGGACCCAGTACTTC.

This clone was recorded at least ten times. The rearrangement joins TRBV29-1 to TRBJ1-1; D might be TRBD1 (5 bases). The V end was cut by 8 bases, the J end by 1 base, with 17 bases between. Germline-derived CDR1 and CDR2 are SQVTM and ANQGSEA. This CDR3 has 14 residues. This CDR3 reads CSSEREGQNTEAFF. In nucleotides, the CDR3 is TGCAGCTCAGAACGGGAGGGGCAGAACACTGAAGCTTTCTTT.

The gene calls are TRBV2 and TRBJ2-7; D may be TRBD1 (6 bases). The CDR3 has 16 amino acids. CDR1 and CDR2 (germline): SNHLY, FYNNEI. Trimming pared 6 bases from V and 3 bases from J, leaving 21 bases between. CDR3 loop: CASRKNLQGTGYEQYF. Written as DNA, the CDR3 is TGTGCCAGCAGAAAAAACCTACAGGGAACGGGCTACGAGCAGTACTTC.

The rearrangement uses TRBV9 and TRBJ1-3; TRBD1 matches at 7 bases. Per germline, CDR1 SGDLS and CDR2 YYNGEE. With V trimmed by 4 bases and J by 1 base, 5 bases remained unmatched. The CDR3 is made up of 15 amino acids. The CDR3 loop reads CASSLMTGSGNTIYF. The CDR3 DNA reads TGTGCCAGCAGCCTCATGACAGGGTCTGGAAACACCATATATTTT.

The CDR3 nucleotides read TGTGCCAGTAGTCCGGACCCGGGACACGCTGCAGGGGTCCGTGAAAAACTGTTTTTT. It specifies CASSPDPGHAAGVREKLFF. The chain combines TRBV19 with TRBJ1-4; a weak D match, TRBD1 (6 bases). Trimming removed 5 bases from V and 7 bases from J, with 29 bases in between. The germline V gene encodes CDR1 LNHDA and CDR2 SQIVND (reference sequence). CDR3 size: 19 residues.

The V and J genes are TRBV18 and TRBJ1-2; TRBD1 aligns across 7 bases. The CDR3 loop spans 14 amino acids. Germline-derived CDR1 and CDR2 are KGHSH and LQKENI. Trimming took 4 bases from V and 4 from J; bases not matched to a gene: 6. The CDR3 sequence is CASSLDRVTYGYTF. CDR3 nucleotide sequence: TGTGCCAGCTCACTTGACAGGGTTACCTATGGCTACACCTTC.

This chain links TRBV5-5 with TRBJ1-1, with 10 bases fitting TRBD1. In germline, CDR1 is SGHKS, CDR2 YYEKEE (reference sequence). V lost 4 bases to trimming and J lost 4 bases; unmatched junction nucleotides: 13. This CDR3 spans 17 amino acids. The DNA of the CDR3 is TGTGCCAGCAGCGCAGGAACCCGACAGGGGGCTGGCACTGAAGCTTTCTTT. Its protein product is CASSAGTRQGAGTEAFF. The full variable domain, rest sourced from reference TRBV5-5 and TRBJ1-1, is DAGVTQSPTHLIKTRGQQVTLRCSPISGHKSVSWYQQVLGQGPQFIFQYYEKEERGRGNFPDRFSARQFPNYSSELNVNALLLGDSALYLCASSAGTRQGAGTEAFFGQGTRLTVV.

This chain links TRBV7-2 with TRBJ2-5; D may be TRBD1 (6 bases). The length of the CDR3 is 17 residues. The germline V gene has CDR1 SGHTA and CDR2 FQGNSA. The V and J ends lost 5 bases and 2 bases respectively, with 21 bases between them. The CDR3 loop reads CASSPVRGSYLQETQYF. CDR3 nucleotide sequence: TGTGCCAGCAGCCCAGTTAGGGGGAGTTACTTACAAGAGACCCAGTACTTC.

The chain links TRBV7-9 to TRBJ2-7; 9 positions agree with TRBD2. The V gene's germline CDR1 is SEHNR and CDR2 FQNEAQ (reference sequence). The CDR3 is 14 amino acids. Losses at the gene ends were 4 bases for V and 3 bases for J; bases not matched to a gene: 4. The CDR3 reads CASSSSSGVYEQYF. The CDR3 coding sequence is TGTGCCAGCAGCTCATCTAGCGGGGTCTACGAGCAGTACTTC.

J is TRBJ1-2 and V is TRBV9; D may be TRBD1 (5 bases). CDR1 and CDR2 from the germline V gene are SGDLS and YYNGEE. This CDR3 has 16 residues. The germline V and J ends were trimmed by 0 bases and 6 bases, with 18 bases remaining between them. The CDR3 coding sequence is TGTGCCAGCAGCGTAGGAGGGCAGGGATCCGGGGATGGCTACACCTTC. This codes for CASSVGGQGSGDGYTF.

This clone appeared many times. This rearrangement joins TRBV5-1 to TRBJ2-7; weak D call: TRBD1 (6 bases). The CDR3 runs 14 residues. Trimming left V 4 bases short and J 0 bases short, with 11 bases between. Germline CDR1 is SGHRS and CDR2 is YFSETQ. The CDR3 protein is CASSLDSVSYEQYF. In DNA, the CDR3 is TGCGCCAGCAGCCTGGACAGCGTCTCCTACGAGCAGTACTTC. Drawing the rest from reference TRBV5-1 and TRBJ2-7, the complete variable domain is KAGVTQTPRYLIKTRGQQVTLSCSPISGHRSVSWYQQTPGQGLQFLFEYFSETQRNKGNFPGRFSGRQFSNSRSEMNVSTLELGDSALYLCASSLDSVSYEQYFGPGTRLTVT.

As regards this clone: Other DNA sequences of this sample code for an identical CDR3. The chain uses TRBV2 and TRBJ2-1; 8 bases fit TRBD2. V lost 6 bases and J lost 3; bases outside the gene matches: 7. CDR3 length equals 15 residues. In germline, CDR1 is SNHLY, CDR2 FYNNEI. The CDR3 spells CASRSGLAGYNEQFF. Written as DNA, the CDR3 is TGTGCCAGCAGATCCGGACTAGCAGGCTACAATGAGCAGTTCTTC.

This rearrangement joins TRBV9 to TRBJ2-3; 7 positions match TRBD1. Germline lookup yields CDR1 SGDLS and CDR2 YYNGEE. J lost 4 bases, V lost 4 bases, and 6 bases had no gene match. The CDR3 covers 14 residues. CDR3 sequence: CASSPRQGPDTQYF. In DNA form, the CDR3 reads TGTGCCAGCAGCCCCCGACAGGGACCAGATACGCAGTATTTT.

The chain links TRBV6-5 to TRBJ2-3, with a weak D call TRBD2 (5 bases). The CDR3 runs 13 residues. Trimming took off 8 bases at V and 1 base at J, with 10 bases between the two ends. The V gene's germline CDR1 is MNHEY and CDR2 SVGAGI. The CDR3, as DNA: TGTGCCAGCCTTCGGGAAGGCACAGATACGCAGTATTTT. This gives the protein CASLREGTDTQYF.

A word on this clone: Other nucleotide sequences from this sample produce the same CDR3. V and J are TRBV7-2 and TRBJ2-7; perhaps D is TRBD1 or TRBD2 (5 bases each). CDR3 length equals 13 residues. V lost 3 bases and J 4 bases, leaving 10 bases between the germline ends. The germline gives CDR1 SGHTA, CDR2 FQGNSA. The CDR3 DNA sequence: TGTGCCAGCAGCTTCCCGGGACGTTACGAGCAGTACTTC. Translating it yields CASSFPGRYEQYF.

This rearrangement joins TRBV5-5 to TRBJ1-5; D possibly corresponds to TRBD1 (5 bases). CDR3 length: 15 residues. V gave up 4 bases and J gave up 8 bases, with 19 bases separating them. Germline CDR1 is SGHKS and CDR2 is YYEKEE (reference sequence). The DNA of the CDR3 is TGTGCCAGCAGCCGCTTCCCGCGGGACCTGGAGCCCCAGCATTTT. Translated: CASSRFPRDLEPQHF.